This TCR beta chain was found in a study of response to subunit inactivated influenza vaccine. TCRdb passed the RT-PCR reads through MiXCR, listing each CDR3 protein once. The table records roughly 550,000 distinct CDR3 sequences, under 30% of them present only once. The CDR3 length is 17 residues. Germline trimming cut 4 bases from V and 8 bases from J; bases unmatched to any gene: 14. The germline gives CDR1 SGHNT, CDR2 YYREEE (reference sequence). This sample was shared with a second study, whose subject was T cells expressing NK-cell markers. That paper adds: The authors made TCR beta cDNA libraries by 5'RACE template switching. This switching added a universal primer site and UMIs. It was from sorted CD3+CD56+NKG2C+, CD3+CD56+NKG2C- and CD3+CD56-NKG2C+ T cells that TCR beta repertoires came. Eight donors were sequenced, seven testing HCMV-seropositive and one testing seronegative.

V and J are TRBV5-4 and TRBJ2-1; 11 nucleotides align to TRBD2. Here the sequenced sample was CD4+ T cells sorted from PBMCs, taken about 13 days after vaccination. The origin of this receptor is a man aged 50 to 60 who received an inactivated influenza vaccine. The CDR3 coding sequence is TGTGCCAGCAGCCCAAATCCACTAGCGGGAGAATATCATGAGCAGTTCTTC. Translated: CASSPNPLAGEYHEQFF. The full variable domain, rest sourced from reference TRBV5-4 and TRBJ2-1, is ETGVTQSPTHLIKTRGQQVTLRCSSQSGHNTVSWYQQALGQGPQFIFQYYREEENGRGNFPPRFSGLQFPNYSSELNVNALELDDSALYLCASSPNPLAGEYHEQFFGPGTRLTVL.